The 10 T cell receptor beta chains below come from one sample, sequenced in a study of OX40 agonist ivuxolimab in advanced cancers. The method was immunoSEQ multiplex PCR; TCRdb's version includes in-frame clones alone and lacks a portion of them. The sample lists tens of thousands of clones; approximately 90% were seen once. Sequenced material: CD4+ or CD8+ T cells sorted from blood, taken in a trial of the OX40 agonist ivuxolimab. Receptors were obtained from an adult with an advanced solid tumor such as melanoma, head and neck, liver or kidney cancer.

The J gene is TRBJ1-3, the V gene TRBV15; D is uncertain. Germline V gene lookup returns CDR1 LNHNV and CDR2 YYDKDF (reference sequence). The V end was cut by 3 bases, the J end by 0 bases, with 12 bases between. CDR3 size: 16 residues. The CDR3: CATSSPPPGSGNTIYF. Written as DNA, the CDR3 is TGTGCCACCAGCAGTCCCCCGCCGGGCTCTGGAAACACCATATATTTT. The whole variable domain, filled in from reference TRBV15 and TRBJ1-3, reads DAMVIQNPRYQVTQFGKPVTLSCSQTLNHNVMYWYQQKSSQAPKLLFHYYDKDFNNEADTPDNFQSRRPNTSFCFLDIRSPGLGDTAMYLCATSSPPPGSGNTIYFGEGSWLTVV.

The CDR3 nucleotides read TGTGCCAGCAGTGGACTAAGGGGATGGGAGACAGAGAGCATCGAAGAGACCCAGTACTTC. Its protein is CASSGLRGWETESIEETQYF. The chain employs TRBV6-1 and TRBJ2-5; D might be TRBD1 or TRBD2, each matching 5 bases. From germline, CDR1 is MNHNS and CDR2 SASEGT. The V end lost 4 bases, the J end lost 3 bases, and 30 bases lay between the germline ends. The CDR3 length is 20 residues.

This clone was seen a few times. V gene TRBV7-2 combines with J gene TRBJ2-5; D may match TRBD1 or TRBD2 (6 bases each). Germline CDR1 is SGHTA and CDR2 is FQGNSA. The V end lost 4 bases, the J end lost 5 bases, and 14 bases lay between the germline ends. The CDR3 length is 14 residues. The CDR3 nucleotides read TGTGCCAGCAGCTGGGGGGCCGAGGAGGAGACCCAGTACTTC. Translated, it gives CASSWGAEEETQYF.

The chain is built from TRBV2 and TRBJ2-7; TRBD1 might be the D (6 bases). The CDR3 extends over 14 amino acids. V lost 3 bases and J lost 2, with 11 bases in between. Per germline, CDR1 SNHLY and CDR2 FYNNEI. The CDR3 region has the DNA TGTGCCAGCAGTGAGAGGGACATAACCTACGAGCAGTACTTC. Protein: CASSERDITYEQYF.

This clone was found a few times. This chain connects TRBV7-9 to TRBJ1-5; D is perhaps TRBD1 (5 bases). V was trimmed by 6 bases and J by 5 bases, leaving 8 bases between them. There are 12 residues in the CDR3. Germline CDR1 SEHNR, CDR2 FQNEAQ (reference sequence). CDR3 amino acids: CASRGTDQPQHF. In DNA, the CDR3 is TGTGCCAGCAGGGGGACCGATCAGCCCCAGCATTTT.

The sample holds one count of this clone. This chain joins TRBV4-2 and TRBJ1-5; 7 bases map to TRBD1. CDR1 and CDR2 from the germline V gene are LGHNA and YNFKEQ. This CDR3 contains 16 residues. The junction had 6 bases not matched to a gene; V was cut back by 0 bases and J by 4 bases. The CDR3 DNA follows: TGTGCCAGCAGCCAAGATCCAGGGGGACTGAATCAGCCCCAGCATTTT. Its protein product is CASSQDPGGLNQPQHF.

This clone was recorded a few times. The same CDR3 arises from other DNA sequences in this sample as well. The rearrangement joins TRBV5-6 to TRBJ2-7, with TRBD2 matching over 10 bases. Germline V gene sequence: CDR1 SGHDT, CDR2 YYEEEE. The V segment lost 0 bases and the J segment 6 bases; nucleotides outside the gene matches: 0. This CDR3 is 13 amino acids long. In nucleotides, the CDR3 is TGTGCCAGCAGCTTGGGGACTAGCGGCGAGCAGTACTTC. Its translation is CASSLGTSGEQYF.

The CDR3 protein is CASRTGITEAFF. The CDR3 nucleotides are TGTGCCAGTAGGACAGGGATCACTGAAGCTTTCTTT. V and J are TRBV19 and TRBJ1-1; 7 positions agree with TRBD1. Trimming cost V 6 bases and J 4 bases; bases outside gene matches: 2. The CDR3 totals 12 residues. In germline, CDR1 is LNHDA, CDR2 SQIVND (reference sequence).

This clone was seen once. This chain uses TRBV5-1 with TRBJ2-5; D unclear. CDR3 length: 13 amino acids. The V gene lost 2 bases and the J gene lost 3 bases, with 8 bases spanning the gap. CDR1 is SGHRS, CDR2 YFSETQ, per germline. In DNA form, the CDR3 reads TGCGCCAGCAGCTTCCCTGGGGAAGAGACCCAGTACTTC. Translation gives CASSFPGEETQYF.

The V call is TRBV19, the J call TRBJ1-1; 9 positions agree with TRBD1. V lost 5 bases and J lost 0; bases outside the gene matches: 4. CDR3 length: 15 residues. Germline loops: CDR1 LNHDA, CDR2 SQIVND (reference sequence). The DNA for the CDR3 is TGTGCCAGTAGTTGGGACAGGGAAGTGAACACTGAAGCTTTCTTT. Amino acids: CASSWDREVNTEAFF. The full variable domain, its missing parts supplied by reference TRBV19 and TRBJ1-1, is DGGITQSPKYLFRKEGQNVTLSCEQNLNHDAMYWYRQDPGQGLRLIYYSQIVNDFQKGDIAEGYSVSREKKESFPLTVTSAQKNPTAFYLCASSWDREVNTEAFFGQGTRLTVV.